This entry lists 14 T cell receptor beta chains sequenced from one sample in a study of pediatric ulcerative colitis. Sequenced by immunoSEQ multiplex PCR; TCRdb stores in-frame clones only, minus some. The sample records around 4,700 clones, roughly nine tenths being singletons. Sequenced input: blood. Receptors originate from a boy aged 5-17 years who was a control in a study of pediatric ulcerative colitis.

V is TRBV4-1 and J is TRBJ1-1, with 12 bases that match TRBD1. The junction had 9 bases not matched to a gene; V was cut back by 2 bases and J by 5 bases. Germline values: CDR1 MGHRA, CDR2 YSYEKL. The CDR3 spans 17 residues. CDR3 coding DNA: TGCGCCAGCAGCCAACCGGGACAGGGGGCATGGGATACTGAAGCTTTCTTT. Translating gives CASSQPGQGAWDTEAFF.

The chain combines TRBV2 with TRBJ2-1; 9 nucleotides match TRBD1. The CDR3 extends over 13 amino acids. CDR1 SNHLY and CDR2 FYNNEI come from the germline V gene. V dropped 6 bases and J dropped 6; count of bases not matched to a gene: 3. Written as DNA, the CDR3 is TGTGCCAGCAGGCCGGACAGGGGCAATGAGCAGTTCTTC. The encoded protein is CASRPDRGNEQFF.

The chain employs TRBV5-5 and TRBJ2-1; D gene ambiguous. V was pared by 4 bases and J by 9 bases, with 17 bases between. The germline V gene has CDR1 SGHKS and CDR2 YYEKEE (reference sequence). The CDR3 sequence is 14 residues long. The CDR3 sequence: CASSHPAGLGEQFF. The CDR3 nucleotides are TGTGCCAGCAGCCACCCGGCAGGTCTCGGTGAGCAGTTCTTC.

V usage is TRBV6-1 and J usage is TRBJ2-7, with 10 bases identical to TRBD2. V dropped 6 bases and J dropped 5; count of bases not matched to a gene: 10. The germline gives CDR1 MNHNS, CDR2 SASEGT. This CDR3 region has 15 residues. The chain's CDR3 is CASSLALAGADEQYF. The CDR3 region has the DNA TGTGCCAGCAGCCTGGCCCTAGCGGGAGCTGACGAGCAGTACTTC.

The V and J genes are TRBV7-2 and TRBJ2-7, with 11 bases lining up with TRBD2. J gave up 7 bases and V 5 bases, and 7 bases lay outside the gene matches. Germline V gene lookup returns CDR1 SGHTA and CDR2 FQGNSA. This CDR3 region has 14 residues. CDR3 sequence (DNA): TGTGCCAGCAGCCGTAGCGGGAGGGTAGATGAGCAGTACTTC. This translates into CASSRSGRVDEQYF.

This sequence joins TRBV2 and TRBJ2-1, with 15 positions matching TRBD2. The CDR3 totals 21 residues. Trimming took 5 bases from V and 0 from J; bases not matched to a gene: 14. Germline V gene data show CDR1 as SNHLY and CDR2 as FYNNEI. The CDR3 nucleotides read TGTGCCAGCAGTCCTTACCTCTTGGGACTAGCGGGAGGAGTCTCCTACAATGAGCAGTTCTTC. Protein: CASSPYLLGLAGGVSYNEQFF.

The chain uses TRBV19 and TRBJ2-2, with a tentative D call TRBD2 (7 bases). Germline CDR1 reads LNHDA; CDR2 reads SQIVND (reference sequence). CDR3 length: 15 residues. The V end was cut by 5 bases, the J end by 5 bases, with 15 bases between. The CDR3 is CASSRGGRSTGELFF. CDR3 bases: TGTGCCAGTAGTCGCGGGGGCAGATCGACCGGGGAGCTGTTTTTT.

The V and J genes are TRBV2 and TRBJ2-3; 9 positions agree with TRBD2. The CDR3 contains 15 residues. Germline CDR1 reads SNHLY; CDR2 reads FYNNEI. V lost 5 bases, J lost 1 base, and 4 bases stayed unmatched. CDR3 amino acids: CASSLAGVRTDTQYF. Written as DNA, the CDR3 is TGTGCCAGCAGTTTAGCGGGAGTTCGCACAGATACGCAGTATTTT. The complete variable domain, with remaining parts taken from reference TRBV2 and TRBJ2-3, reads EPEVTQTPSHQVTQMGQEVILRCVPISNHLYFYWYRQILGQKVEFLVSFYNNEISEKSEIFDDQFSVERPDGSNFTLKIRSTKLEDSAMYFCASSLAGVRTDTQYFGPGTRLTVL.

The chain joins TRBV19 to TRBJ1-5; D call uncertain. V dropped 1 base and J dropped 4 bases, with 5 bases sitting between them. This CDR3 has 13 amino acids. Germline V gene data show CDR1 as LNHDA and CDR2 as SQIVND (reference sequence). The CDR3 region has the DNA TGTGCCAGTAGTATAGTACAGAATCAGCCCCAGCATTTT. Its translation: CASSIVQNQPQHF.

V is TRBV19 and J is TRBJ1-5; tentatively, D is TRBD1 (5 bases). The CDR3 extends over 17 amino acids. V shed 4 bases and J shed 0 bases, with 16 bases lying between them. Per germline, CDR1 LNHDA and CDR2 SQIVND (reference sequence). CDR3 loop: CASSKQWGVYSNQPQHF. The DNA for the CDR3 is TGTGCCAGTAGTAAACAATGGGGGGTTTATAGCAATCAGCCCCAGCATTTT.

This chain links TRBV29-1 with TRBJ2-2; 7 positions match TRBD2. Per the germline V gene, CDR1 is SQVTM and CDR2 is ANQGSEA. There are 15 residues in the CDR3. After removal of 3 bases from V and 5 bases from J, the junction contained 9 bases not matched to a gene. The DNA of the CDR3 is TGCAGCGTTGAGACCGGCGGGAGAGGTACCGGGGAGCTGTTTTTT. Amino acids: CSVETGGRGTGELFF.

CDR3 bases: TGTGCCAGCAGTAACAGGGGGTCTGGGGCCAACGTCCTGACTTTC. This codes for CASSNRGSGANVLTF. The chain couples TRBV6-1 to TRBJ2-6; 8 nucleotides line up with TRBD1. The CDR3 is 15 amino acids. With V trimmed by 5 bases and J by 1 base, 1 base remained unmatched. The V gene's germline CDR1 is MNHNS and CDR2 SASEGT.

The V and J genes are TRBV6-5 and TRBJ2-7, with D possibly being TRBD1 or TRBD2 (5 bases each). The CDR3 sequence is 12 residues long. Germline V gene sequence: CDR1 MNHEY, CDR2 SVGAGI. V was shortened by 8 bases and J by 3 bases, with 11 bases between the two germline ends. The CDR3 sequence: CASWDLNYEQYF. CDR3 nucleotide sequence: TGTGCCAGCTGGGACCTTAACTACGAGCAGTACTTC.

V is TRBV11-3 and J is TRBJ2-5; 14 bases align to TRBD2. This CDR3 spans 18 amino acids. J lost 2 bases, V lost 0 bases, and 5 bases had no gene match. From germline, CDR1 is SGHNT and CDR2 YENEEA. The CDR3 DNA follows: TGTGCCAGCAGCTTAGAGGGGACTAGCGGGAGCGGGCAAGAGACCCAGTACTTC. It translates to CASSLEGTSGSGQETQYF.